This passage covers 21 T cell receptor beta chains from one sample sequenced in a study of blood T cell repertoires in COVID-19. Only in-frame clones appear in the TCRdb table, and some are missing; sequencing was by immunoSEQ multiplex PCR. The profile shows roughly 68,000 clones, approximately 89% of them singletons. The sequencing input was peripheral blood. All receptors derive from a woman aged 45 to 65 with active COVID-19.

The V and J genes are TRBV5-1 and TRBJ2-3, with a possible D match to TRBD1 (5 bases). Germline V gene data show CDR1 as SGHRS and CDR2 as YFSETQ. The CDR3 contains 14 residues. With 0 bases removed from V and 4 bases from J, the gap between germline ends came to 9 bases. In DNA, the CDR3 is TGCGCCAGCAGCTTGGCGGCAGGGTCAGATACGCAGTATTTT. Residues: CASSLAAGSDTQYF.

In its sample, this clone was seen a few times. J is TRBJ1-2 and V is TRBV7-2; possible D gene TRBD1, 5 bases. The CDR3 has 12 residues. CDR1 and CDR2 (germline): SGHTA, FQGNSA. Trimming cost V 2 bases and J 7 bases, with 8 bases left between them. The CDR3 region is CASSLQGVGYTF. CDR3 coding DNA: TGTGCCAGCAGCTTACAAGGGGTTGGCTACACCTTC.

The chain links TRBV6-4 to TRBJ2-3; 8 nucleotides agree with TRBD2. This CDR3 comprises 15 residues. The germline V gene encodes CDR1 MRHNA and CDR2 SNTAGT. V shed 4 bases, J shed 1 base, and the junction held 4 bases outside the gene matches. The CDR3 DNA follows: TGTGCCAGCAGTGTTGAGACTAGCGGCACAGATACGCAGTATTTT. Translated: CASSVETSGTDTQYF.

This rearrangement joins TRBV25-1 to TRBJ2-1; 8 nucleotides align to TRBD2. Germline V gene data show CDR1 as MGHDK and CDR2 as SYGVNS. The junction had 4 bases not matched to a gene; V was cut back by 3 bases and J by 3 bases. The CDR3 is made up of 15 amino acids. CDR3 residues: CASSEFAGGYNEQFF. CDR3 in DNA: TGTGCCAGCAGTGAGTTCGCGGGAGGCTACAATGAGCAGTTCTTC.

About this clone: Different DNA sequences within this sample yield the same CDR3. J is TRBJ2-7 and V is TRBV18, with 9 bases lining up with TRBD1. Per germline, CDR1 KGHSH and CDR2 LQKENI. V lost 2 bases and J lost 2; bases outside the gene matches: 1. The CDR3 sequence is 14 residues long. The CDR3: CASSPRQGAYEQYF. Written as DNA, the CDR3 is TGTGCCAGCTCACCAAGACAGGGGGCCTACGAGCAGTACTTC.

V usage is TRBV11-2 and J usage is TRBJ2-7; D is uncertain. Germline CDR1 reads SGHAT; CDR2 reads FQNNGV. The CDR3 runs to 15 residues. Trimming left V 0 bases short and J 3 bases short, with 12 bases between. The CDR3 region is CASSLEAGANYEQYF. In DNA, the CDR3 is TGTGCCAGCAGCTTAGAAGCAGGTGCGAACTACGAGCAGTACTTC.

This chain joins TRBV23-1 and TRBJ2-7; a possible D gene is TRBD2 (6 bases). TRBV23-1 counts as an open reading frame of uncertain function. The CDR3 consists of 15 residues. V was clipped by 2 bases and J by 2 bases, with 13 bases between them. CDR3 nucleotides: TGCGCCAGCAGTCAAGAGGGCGGGATCCCCTACGAGCAGTACTTC. Translation: CASSQEGGIPYEQYF.

The chain has TRBV28 and TRBJ2-2; TRBD2 might be the D (6 bases). Deletions cut 6 bases from V and 4 bases from J, with 33 bases between. CDR1 is MDHEN, CDR2 SYDVKM, per germline. CDR3 size: 21 residues. In DNA form, the CDR3 reads TGTGCCAGCAGGGCAGGCGGAGGGAGTCTAGCCAAGACACCGAGCACCGGGGAGCTGTTTTTT. The encoded protein is CASRAGGGSLAKTPSTGELFF.

This clone was seen a handful of times. The chain employs TRBV3-1 (or the pseudogene TRBV3-2) and TRBJ2-5; 8 nucleotides match TRBD2. The V and J ends lost 2 bases and 5 bases, in that order; junction bases with no gene match: 10. The CDR3 spans 16 residues. The V gene's germline CDR1 is LGHDT and CDR2 YNNKEL (reference sequence). The CDR3 DNA sequence: TGTGCCAGCAGCCAACTAGCCGGGAGGGCCATGGAGACCCAGTACTTC. Residues: CASSQLAGRAMETQYF.

In DNA form, the CDR3 reads TGTGCCATCAGTGAGGTAGGACACCGAACGGACTATAGCAATCAGCCCCAGCATTTT. This gives the protein CAISEVGHRTDYSNQPQHF. The chain has TRBV10-3 and TRBJ1-5, with a tentative D call TRBD1 (5 bases). Germline assignment: CDR1 ENHRY and CDR2 SYGVKD. Trimming pared 2 bases from V and 0 bases from J, leaving 20 bases between. The CDR3 contains 19 residues.

This clone was detected a few times. J is TRBJ1-1 and V is TRBV5-1; the D gene is possibly TRBD1 (6 bases). CDR3 length equals 14 residues. Germline V gene data show CDR1 as SGHRS and CDR2 as YFSETQ. The V gene lost 2 bases and the J gene lost 3 bases, with 11 bases spanning the gap. CDR3 loop: CASSFNQGHTEAFF. The CDR3 nucleotides read TGCGCCAGCAGCTTTAACCAGGGGCACACTGAAGCTTTCTTT.

V usage is TRBV5-3 and J usage is TRBJ2-2; possible D gene TRBD2, 6 bases. TRBV5-3 is an ORF, and what it does is uncertain. The V gene lost 4 bases and the J gene lost 4 bases, with 17 bases spanning the gap. This CDR3 contains 16 residues. CDR3 in DNA: TGTGCCAGAAGCCCAGAGGGCGGGAACCTCACCGGGGAGCTGTTTTTT. This gives the protein CARSPEGGNLTGELFF.

The chain has TRBV2 and TRBJ2-2; D uncertain. Germline loops: CDR1 SNHLY, CDR2 FYNNEI. With 6 bases removed from V and 1 base from J, the gap between germline ends came to 9 bases. This CDR3 comprises 14 residues. The CDR3 DNA is TGTGCCAGCAGGTTAGAGATGAACACCGGGGAGCTGTTTTTT. Translation: CASRLEMNTGELFF.

V is TRBV5-1 and J is TRBJ2-1; 10 bases are shared with TRBD1. The CDR3 is 16 amino acids. From germline, CDR1 is SGHRS and CDR2 YFSETQ. V lost 0 bases and J lost 1; bases outside the gene matches: 1. The CDR3 is CASSLGQGASYNEQFF. The DNA of the CDR3 is TGCGCCAGCAGCTTGGGACAGGGGGCTTCCTACAATGAGCAGTTCTTC. Looking up the rest from reference TRBV5-1 and TRBJ2-1 gives the full variable domain: KAGVTQTPRYLIKTRGQQVTLSCSPISGHRSVSWYQQTPGQGLQFLFEYFSETQRNKGNFPGRFSGRQFSNSRSEMNVSTLELGDSALYLCASSLGQGASYNEQFFGPGTRLTVL.

This clone was counted a single time. This CDR3 reads CASSLGRDFQGGYTF. The CDR3 region has the DNA TGCGCCAGCAGCTTGGGAAGGGACTTTCAGGGTGGCTACACCTTC. The chain is built from TRBV5-1 and TRBJ1-2, with TRBD1 as a possible D gene (5 bases). The CDR3 is 15 amino acids. Looked up from germline, CDR1 is SGHRS and CDR2 is YFSETQ. V lost 0 bases and J lost 7, with 16 bases in between.

The rearrangement joins TRBV2 to TRBJ2-7; 9 bases are shared with TRBD1. The length of the CDR3 is 15 residues. The ends lost 4 bases at V and 5 bases at J; junction bases unmatched: 9. Looked up from germline, CDR1 is SNHLY and CDR2 is FYNNEI. The CDR3 protein is CASSVWRTGEDEQYF. In nucleotides, the CDR3 is TGTGCCAGCAGTGTTTGGCGGACAGGGGAGGACGAGCAGTACTTC.

The chain has TRBV6-5 and TRBJ1-2, with D possibly matching TRBD1 (6 bases). The CDR3 runs to 13 residues. The V end was cut by 2 bases, the J end by 8 bases, with 12 bases between. CDR1 and CDR2 (germline): MNHEY, SVGAGI. The CDR3 nucleotides are TGTGCCAGCAGTTACCCCAAGGGGGAGGGCTACACCTTC. It translates to CASSYPKGEGYTF.

The rearrangement links TRBV19 to TRBJ2-1; 7 nucleotides match TRBD1. The ends lost 9 bases at V and 9 bases at J; junction bases unmatched: 14. CDR1 LNHDA and CDR2 SQIVND come from the germline V gene (reference sequence). CDR3 size: 14 residues. The CDR3 nucleotides are TGTGCCAGCCGTATCGGCACAGGGGATTTTGAGCAGTTCTTC. Translation: CASRIGTGDFEQFF.

This clone was picked up one time. The chain combines TRBV4-2 with TRBJ1-2; perhaps TRBD1 as D (6 bases). The germline gives CDR1 LGHNA, CDR2 YNFKEQ. This CDR3 is 15 amino acids long. Trimming stripped 5 bases from V and 3 bases from J, with 16 bases between. The CDR3 bases are TGTGCCAGCAGCTACTCCTTGGACAGCGACTATGGCTACACCTTC. Residues: CASSYSLDSDYGYTF.

This sequence joins TRBV2 and TRBJ2-5; D not resolved. CDR3 length equals 14 residues. Trimming cost V 4 bases and J 5 bases, with 14 bases left between them. Per the germline V gene, CDR1 is SNHLY and CDR2 is FYNNEI. In DNA form, the CDR3 reads TGTGCCAGCAGTGGTGATAGATCCAGGGAGACCCAGTACTTC. Its protein product is CASSGDRSRETQYF. Variable domain in full (rest from reference TRBV2 and TRBJ2-5): EPEVTQTPSHQVTQMGQEVILRCVPISNHLYFYWYRQILGQKVEFLVSFYNNEISEKSEIFDDQFSVERPDGSNFTLKIRSTKLEDSAMYFCASSGDRSRETQYFGPGTRLLVL.

This chain links TRBV24-1 with TRBJ2-7, with TRBD1 as a possible D gene (5 bases). This CDR3 region has 13 residues. CDR1 and CDR2 from the germline V gene are KGHDR and SFDVKD. V was cut by 5 bases and J by 2 bases, with 9 bases left in between. The CDR3 loop reads CATSGDSAYEQYF. The CDR3 coding sequence is TGTGCCACCAGTGGCGACAGCGCCTACGAGCAGTACTTC.